The text below deals with one TCR beta chain. The antigen remains undetermined. In the PCR, 60 Vbeta and 13 Jbeta primers were used. The method was immunoSEQ multiplex PCR; TCRdb's version includes in-frame clones alone and lacks a portion of them. The data hold 100,000 or so clones, with 65% to 80% observed a single time. This sample was included in a study of cytomegalovirus exposure and HLA in healthy donors. Study information: A previous analysis identified fewer than 130 million unique TCR beta sequences derived from about 180 million T cells. Study-wide points: Specificity for CMV antigens was confirmed in vitro for a few of the CMV-associated chains. Associated with cytomegalovirus, according to the listing, were 150 to 200 TCR beta chains.

The CDR3 runs to 13 residues. The germline V gene has CDR1 SNHLY and CDR2 FYNNEI. Trimming took 4 bases from V and 9 from J; bases not matched to a gene: 6. This TCR was recovered from a female donor in good health and CMV-seropositive. The material sequenced was PBMCs. The chain recombines TRBV2 with TRBJ2-7; 10 bases are shared with TRBD1. CDR3 sequence reads: CASSGDRGVAQYF. CDR3 nucleotides: TGTGCCAGCAGTGGGGACAGGGGAGTGGCGCAGTACTTC. The variable domain in full, with the rest retrieved from reference TRBV2 and TRBJ2-7, is EPEVTQTPSHQVTQMGQEVILRCVPISNHLYFYWYRQILGQKVEFLVSFYNNEISEKSEIFDDQFSVERPDGSNFTLKIRSTKLEDSAMYFCASSGDRGVAQYFGPGTRLTVT.